The 19 T cell receptor beta chains presented below share a single source sample, sequenced in a study of a mutant IDH1 vaccine in newly diagnosed glioma. Noted time point: week 47, end of study. Doses of 300 ug of mutant IDH1 20-mer peptide were given with topical imiquimod. These receptors' targets are unknown. The method was immunoSEQ multiplex PCR; TCRdb's version includes in-frame clones alone and lacks a portion of them. The table includes roughly 86,000 clones, over 85% detected once. The source material was PBMCs, sampled from a glioma patient whose treatment included an IDH1 peptide vaccine. All receptors derive from a woman aged 50 to 65 with glioma.

This chain's CDR3 is CATSGLDRGSWYEQYF. The CDR3 DNA follows: TGTGCCACTTCGGGCCTGGATCGGGGGAGTTGGTACGAGCAGTACTTC. The chain combines TRBV28 with TRBJ2-7; possibly TRBD2 for D (6 bases). CDR1 is MDHEN, CDR2 SYDVKM, per germline. V lost 10 bases and J 4 bases, leaving 26 bases between the germline ends. The CDR3 has 16 residues.

This sequence joins TRBV7-2 and TRBJ1-4, with D tentatively TRBD1 (5 bases). The CDR3 is made up of 14 amino acids. Germline CDR1 is SGHTA and CDR2 is FQGNSA. Trimming took off 2 bases at V and 5 bases at J, with 9 bases between the two ends. CDR3 sequence: CASSLQGGNEKLFF. CDR3 DNA sequence: TGTGCCAGCAGCTTACAGGGAGGGAATGAAAAACTGTTTTTT.

This chain links TRBV7-3 with TRBJ2-1, with 10 bases lining up with TRBD1. Trimming cost V 0 bases and J 10 bases; bases outside gene matches: 3. The CDR3 sequence is 14 residues long. The germline gives CDR1 SGHTA, CDR2 FQGTGA. The CDR3 loop reads CASSLTGTGEEQFF. In nucleotides, the CDR3 is TGTGCCAGCAGCTTAACCGGGACAGGGGAAGAGCAGTTCTTC. Looking up the rest from reference TRBV7-3 and TRBJ2-1 gives the full variable domain: GAGVSQTPSNKVTEKGKYVELRCDPISGHTALYWYRQSLGQGPEFLIYFQGTGAADDSGLPNDRFFAVRPEGSVSTLKIQRTERGDSAVYLCASSLTGTGEEQFFGPGTRLTVL.

This chain connects TRBV7-3 to TRBJ1-2, with D possibly being TRBD1 (5 bases). Germline CDR1 SGHTA, CDR2 FQGTGA. This CDR3 has 11 amino acids. The V end lost 5 bases, the J end lost 10 bases, and 11 bases lay between the germline ends. CDR3 region: CASSGQLVYTF. The CDR3, as DNA: TGTGCCAGCAGCGGACAACTAGTCTACACCTTC.

V usage is TRBV9 and J usage is TRBJ1-1, with D tentatively TRBD1 (5 bases). Trimming took off 2 bases at V and 5 bases at J, with 7 bases between the two ends. This CDR3 region has 12 residues. Germline CDR1 SGDLS, CDR2 YYNGEE. The CDR3 sequence: CASSVQGTEAFF. CDR3 nucleotides: TGTGCCAGCAGCGTCCAGGGAACTGAAGCTTTCTTT.

This rearrangement joins TRBV21-1 to TRBJ2-5; the table's D call, TRBD1, has no DNA check behind it. TRBV21-1 is a recognized pseudogene. This CDR3 has 20 amino acids. The CDR3 nucleotides read TGTGCCAGCACCACCCACCTCCGGGACAGACTCGAGGCGTACCAAGAGACCCAGTACTTC. It specifies CASTTHLRDRLEAYQETQYF.

The chain joins TRBV25-1 to TRBJ1-1; D is ambiguous. CDR3 length: 14 residues. The germline gives CDR1 MGHDK, CDR2 SYGVNS. Trimming took 5 bases from V and 1 from J, leaving 11 bases between them. CDR3 nucleotides: TGTGCCAGCAGTCCGGACGGATGGAACACTGAAGCTTTCTTT. Protein: CASSPDGWNTEAFF.

V gene TRBV4-2 combines with J gene TRBJ1-4; 11 positions agree with TRBD1. V trimming: 1 base; J trimming: 7 bases; junction bases outside the gene matches: 2. This CDR3 is built from 15 residues. The V gene's germline CDR1 is LGHNA and CDR2 YNFKEQ. CDR3 region: CASSQVDRGLEKLFF. The CDR3 nucleotides read TGTGCCAGCAGCCAAGTGGACAGGGGGCTTGAAAAACTGTTTTTT.

The rearrangement uses TRBV5-1 and TRBJ1-1; no clear D. The CDR3 is 18 amino acids. V shed 2 bases and J shed 0 bases, with 20 bases lying between them. Germline CDR1 is SGHRS and CDR2 is YFSETQ. CDR3 protein: CASSFRQLGHELNTEAFF. The CDR3 DNA sequence: TGCGCCAGCAGCTTCCGTCAGCTTGGCCACGAGCTGAACACTGAAGCTTTCTTT.

This clone has just one count. The sample has other DNA sequences that encode this CDR3 too. This chain links TRBV19 with TRBJ1-1, with TRBD1 identical over 9 bases. The CDR3 has 14 amino acids. V lost 9 bases, J lost 3 bases, and 8 bases stayed unmatched. From germline, CDR1 is LNHDA and CDR2 SQIVND (reference sequence). The chain's CDR3 is CASSIGQGYTEAFF. CDR3 coding DNA: TGTGCCAGCTCAATTGGACAGGGGTACACTGAAGCTTTCTTT.

The rearrangement links TRBV4-1 to TRBJ1-3; 9 nucleotides agree with TRBD1. The V and J ends lost 1 base and 2 bases, in that order; junction bases with no gene match: 0. The CDR3 runs to 15 residues. The V gene's germline CDR1 is MGHRA and CDR2 YSYEKL. The CDR3 DNA follows: TGCGCCAGCAGCCAAGGGACAGGGGCTGGAAACACCATATATTTT. This translates into CASSQGTGAGNTIYF.

This clone has more than one count but fewer than ten. The junction does not match germline at one end; this may be a read error. The chain employs TRBV27 and TRBJ2-5, with TRBD2 matching 7 bases. CDR1 and CDR2 from the germline V gene are MNHEY and SMNVEV (reference sequence). This CDR3 is 14 amino acids long. The CDR3 spells CATSRGGPTETQYF. The CDR3 coding sequence is TGTGCCACCAGTAGGGGAGGGCCTACAGAGACCCAGTACTTC.

The chain recombines TRBV6-5 with TRBJ1-5; possible D gene TRBD1, 6 bases. Germline V CDR1 and CDR2: MNHEY, SVGAGI. V dropped 7 bases and J dropped 6 bases, with 13 bases sitting between them. The CDR3 has 13 amino acids. CDR3 amino acids: CASKAGVGQPQHF. The CDR3, as DNA: TGTGCCAGCAAGGCAGGGGTTGGTCAGCCCCAGCATTTT.

The gene calls are TRBV7-9 and TRBJ2-1; TRBD2 aligns across 12 bases. CDR3 size: 15 residues. Germline trimming cut 5 bases from V and 4 bases from J; bases unmatched to any gene: 3. Looked up from germline, CDR1 is SEHNR and CDR2 is FQNEAQ (reference sequence). This chain's CDR3 is CASSASGRAYNEQFF. The CDR3 nucleotides read TGTGCCAGCAGCGCTAGCGGGAGGGCATACAATGAGCAGTTCTTC.

V and J are TRBV7-9 and TRBJ2-5, with 9 bases matching TRBD2. The J call is in doubt because the DNA end fits TRBJ2-7 better. This CDR3 has 15 amino acids. Germline-derived CDR1 and CDR2 are SEHNR and FQNEAQ (reference sequence). CDR3 DNA sequence: TGTGCCAGCAGCTTAGGGACTAGCGTAACCTACGAGCAGTACTTC. Protein: CASSLGTSVTYEQYF.

The CDR3 is CASSYSHPKSYNEQFF. In nucleotides, the CDR3 is TGTGCCAGCAGTTACTCGCACCCCAAGTCCTACAATGAGCAGTTCTTC. The chain employs TRBV6-5 and TRBJ2-1; D not certain. CDR3 length: 16 amino acids. V lost 0 bases, J lost 1 base, and 10 bases lay in between. Germline V gene sequence: CDR1 MNHEY, CDR2 SVGAGI.

The rearrangement uses TRBV19 and TRBJ2-1, with 8 bases lining up with TRBD2. From germline, CDR1 is LNHDA and CDR2 SQIVND (reference sequence). CDR3 length: 16 amino acids. The V segment lost 3 bases and the J segment 8 bases; nucleotides outside the gene matches: 12. CDR3 coding DNA: TGTGCCAGTAGTATTCTCCCGGGAGGGCCGTCCGATGAGCAGTTCTTC. This codes for CASSILPGGPSDEQFF.

For this clone: An end of the junction does not agree with germline; a read error may underlie this. CDR3 sequence: CASSDLYASSEQYF. CDR3 sequence (DNA): TGTGCCAGCAGCGACTTATACGCGTCCTCCGAGCAGTACTTC. The V and J genes are TRBV7-9 and TRBJ2-7; D uncertain. The CDR3 runs to 14 residues. Germline values: CDR1 SEHNR, CDR2 FQNEAQ (reference sequence).

The chain links TRBV7-9 to TRBJ1-6; 8 positions match TRBD1. The V gene's germline CDR1 is SEHNR and CDR2 FQNEAQ (reference sequence). The CDR3 spans 14 residues. V trimming: 4 bases; J trimming: 7 bases; junction bases outside the gene matches: 3. In DNA form, the CDR3 reads TGTGCCAGCAGCTGGACAGGGCGCAATTCACCCCTCCACTTT. Amino acids: CASSWTGRNSPLHF.